This T cell receptor beta chain was sequenced for a study of cytomegalovirus exposure and HLA in healthy donors. The study ran its PCR with 60 Vbeta and 13 Jbeta primers. This table comes from immunoSEQ multiplex PCR, and its TCRdb copy is limited to in-frame clones, with some not included. The sample yields about 100,000 clones, about 62% seen once. The V end was cut by 5 bases, the J end by 0 bases, with 14 bases between. Germline V gene sequence: CDR1 LNHDA, CDR2 SQIVND (reference sequence). The CDR3 is 16 residues long. The chain joins TRBV19 to TRBJ2-1; perhaps TRBD2 as D (5 bases). The TCR comes from a human donor in good health. Sequences were obtained from PBMCs. Written as DNA, the CDR3 is TGTGCCAGTAGTTCTCTGACTACTAGCTCCTACAATGAGCAGTTCTTC. This translates into CASSSLTTSSYNEQFF. Supplemented by reference TRBV19 and TRBJ2-1, the full variable domain reads DGGITQSPKYLFRKEGQNVTLSCEQNLNHDAMYWYRQDPGQGLRLIYYSQIVNDFQKGDIAEGYSVSREKKESFPLTVTSAQKNPTAFYLCASSSLTTSSYNEQFFGPGTRLTVL.